These 17 T cell receptor beta chains originate from one sample sequenced in a study of shared clonotypes between healthy human individuals. Produced via immunoSEQ multiplex PCR; TCRdb's table is partial and in-frame only. The sample contains about 700,000 clones, under 95% of which appear only once. The naive CD8 population came from CD45RO-negative cells selected for CCR7, without terminally differentiated effector memory CD45RA+ cells. The specimen sequenced was naive CD8+ T cells sorted from blood. The origin of the receptors is a man under 40 in good health.

V usage is TRBV6-1 and J usage is TRBJ2-7, with D perhaps TRBD1 (5 bases). V lost 8 bases and J 7 bases, leaving 12 bases between the germline ends. The CDR3 totals 11 residues. Germline CDR1 MNHNS, CDR2 SASEGT. CDR3 amino acids: CASFVRGEQYF. DNA of the CDR3: TGTGCCAGCTTTGTAAGGGGTGAGCAGTACTTC.

This chain links TRBV2 with TRBJ1-6; no definite D call. CDR1 SNHLY and CDR2 FYNNEI come from the germline V gene. The CDR3 is 14 amino acids. The V gene lost 3 bases and the J gene lost 3 bases, with 6 bases spanning the gap. The CDR3 DNA reads TGTGCCAGCAGTGATGGCTACTATAATTCACCCCTCCACTTT. Amino acids: CASSDGYYNSPLHF.

The rearrangement joins TRBV7-9 to TRBJ2-1, with 11 positions matching TRBD2. V lost 2 bases to trimming and J lost 6 bases; unmatched junction nucleotides: 3. Per germline, CDR1 SEHNR and CDR2 FQNEAQ (reference sequence). CDR3 length equals 15 residues. In DNA form, the CDR3 reads TGTGCCAGCAGCTTAATTACTAGCGGGAGCAATGAGCAGTTCTTC. It is translated as CASSLITSGSNEQFF.

The rearrangement uses TRBV7-9 and TRBJ2-1; TRBD2 aligns across 7 bases. Germline V CDR1 and CDR2: SEHNR, FQNEAQ (reference sequence). V was clipped by 4 bases and J by 0 bases; unmatched bases: 3. This CDR3 has 15 residues. CDR3 DNA sequence: TGTGCCAGCAGCTCAAGCGGGAACTCCTACAATGAGCAGTTCTTC. It yields the protein CASSSSGNSYNEQFF.

V is TRBV5-4 and J is TRBJ2-7; 8 nucleotides line up with TRBD1. Germline values: CDR1 SGHNT, CDR2 YYREEE (reference sequence). The CDR3 runs 13 residues. V was pared by 3 bases and J by 5 bases, with 4 bases of the junction left unmatched. This CDR3 is CASSWTGSDEQYF. DNA for the CDR3: TGTGCCAGCAGCTGGACAGGGTCCGACGAGCAGTACTTC.

The chain has TRBV14 and TRBJ2-2; TRBD1 is a possible D gene (6 bases). The V end was cut by 2 bases, the J end by 1 base, with 11 bases between. CDR1 is SGHDN and CDR2 is FVKESK in the germline V gene. The CDR3 has 16 residues. The CDR3 protein is CASSQRGFGNTGELFF. The CDR3 region has the DNA TGTGCCAGCAGCCAAAGGGGGTTCGGGAACACCGGGGAGCTGTTTTTT.

This clone was seen ten or more times. The genes are TRBV7-9 and TRBJ2-1; 12 bases map to TRBD2. Germline values: CDR1 SEHNR, CDR2 FQNEAQ (reference sequence). This CDR3 is built from 16 residues. The J segment lost 6 bases and the V segment lost 4 bases, leaving 7 bases of the junction unmatched. This CDR3 reads CASSSRTSGTSNEQFF. In nucleotides, the CDR3 is TGTGCCAGCAGCTCCAGGACTAGCGGGACCAGCAATGAGCAGTTCTTC.

Only one count was recorded for this clone. The gene calls are TRBV28 and TRBJ2-7, with a tentative D call TRBD2 (6 bases). This CDR3 has 13 residues. The V gene lost 2 bases and the J gene lost 7 bases, with 12 bases spanning the gap. The germline V gene encodes CDR1 MDHEN and CDR2 SYDVKM. The CDR3 coding sequence is TGTGCCAGCAGTTTAGGGGGGAGTAGGGAGCAGTACTTC. The encoded protein is CASSLGGSREQYF.

This chain joins TRBV19 and TRBJ2-7; 8 bases are a match to TRBD1. V shed 5 bases and J 3 bases; nucleotides not matched to a gene: 6. The CDR3 has 14 amino acids. Germline V gene lookup returns CDR1 LNHDA and CDR2 SQIVND (reference sequence). The CDR3: CASSWGGQGYEQYF. The CDR3, as DNA: TGTGCCAGTAGTTGGGGAGGACAGGGCTACGAGCAGTACTTC. The entire variable domain, with the rest obtained from reference TRBV19 and TRBJ2-7, is as follows: DGGITQSPKYLFRKEGQNVTLSCEQNLNHDAMYWYRQDPGQGLRLIYYSQIVNDFQKGDIAEGYSVSREKKESFPLTVTSAQKNPTAFYLCASSWGGQGYEQYFGPGTRLTVT.

The J gene is TRBJ2-1, the V gene TRBV6-6, with 10 nucleotides matching TRBD2. Per germline, CDR1 MNHNY and CDR2 SVGAGI (reference sequence). This CDR3 contains 13 residues. V lost 8 bases, J lost 3 bases, and 1 base stayed unmatched. The CDR3 nucleotides are TGTGCCAGCCTAGCGGGAGTCTACAATGAGCAGTTCTTC. Residues: CASLAGVYNEQFF.

The chain joins TRBV7-8 to TRBJ2-3; TRBD2 aligns across 13 bases. From germline, CDR1 is SGHVS and CDR2 FQNEAQ. The J segment lost 2 bases and the V segment lost 1 base, leaving 6 bases of the junction unmatched. The CDR3 consists of 18 residues. CDR3 loop: CASSLGWTSGSSTDTQYF. CDR3 sequence (DNA): TGTGCCAGCAGCTTAGGTTGGACTAGCGGGAGTTCCACAGATACGCAGTATTTT.

The V gene is TRBV19, the J gene TRBJ1-5, with D perhaps matching TRBD1 (6 bases). V was cut by 3 bases and J by 4 bases, with 13 bases left in between. There are 15 residues in the CDR3. Germline assignment: CDR1 LNHDA and CDR2 SQIVND (reference sequence). CDR3 amino acids: CASSIYREVNQPQHF. The CDR3 DNA follows: TGTGCCAGTAGTATCTACAGGGAAGTGAATCAGCCCCAGCATTTT.

The chain couples TRBV19 to TRBJ1-5; 11 nucleotides match TRBD1. Germline V gives CDR1 LNHDA, CDR2 SQIVND (reference sequence). This CDR3 has 18 residues. The ends lost 6 bases at V and 7 bases at J; junction bases unmatched: 17. The DNA of the CDR3 is TGTGCCAGTAGACCTCCTATTGGACAGGGGGCTATTGGGCAGCCCCAGCATTTT. It is translated as CASRPPIGQGAIGQPQHF.

This rearrangement joins TRBV5-5 to TRBJ2-7, with D uncertain. The CDR3 extends over 11 amino acids. Trimming stripped 3 bases from V and 4 bases from J, with 5 bases between. The germline CDR1 and CDR2 sequences are SGHKS and YYEKEE (reference sequence). The CDR3 spells CASSWGYEQYF. CDR3 coding DNA: TGTGCCAGCAGCTGGGGTTACGAGCAGTACTTC.

The gene calls are TRBV7-9 and TRBJ2-3; 10 nucleotides line up with TRBD2. The CDR3 length is 16 residues. The V gene's germline CDR1 is SEHNR and CDR2 FQNEAQ (reference sequence). Unmatched junction bases numbered 9, after V lost 5 bases and J lost 4 bases. For the CDR3, the DNA is TGTGCCAGCAGCGGCCCACTAGCGGGATGGTCAGATACGCAGTATTTT. This codes for CASSGPLAGWSDTQYF.

This chain joins TRBV6-6 and TRBJ1-1; D is ambiguous. This CDR3 contains 15 residues. V was pared by 7 bases and J by 0 bases, with 15 bases between. In germline, CDR1 is MNHNY, CDR2 SVGAGI (reference sequence). This CDR3 is CASNPDGPMNTEAFF. DNA for the CDR3: TGTGCCAGCAACCCGGACGGACCTATGAACACTGAAGCTTTCTTT.

V gene TRBV13 combines with J gene TRBJ2-6; D is ambiguous. This CDR3 is 15 amino acids long. V was pared by 5 bases and J by 0 bases, with 8 bases between. The germline V gene has CDR1 PRHDT and CDR2 FYEKMQ (reference sequence). DNA for the CDR3: TGTGCCAGCAGCAAAAGGACCTCTGGGGCCAACGTCCTGACTTTC. This translates into CASSKRTSGANVLTF.